This record concerns one T cell receptor beta chain sequence. As yet, its antigen is unknown. The treatment denotes: oral pan-JAK inhibitor, 5-10 mg twice daily. RNA extraction and reverse transcription yielded cDNA as sequencing template. Measured with immunoSEQ multiplex PCR; TCRdb has only the in-frame clones, and not every one. This table holds roughly 280,000 clones, about 62% found once. This entry belongs to a study of CD8+ T cells in alopecia areata. The study's findings and limits: Scalp and blood retained many expanded lesional clones during tofacitinib.

The germline V gene encodes CDR1 SGHTA and CDR2 FQGNSA. This CDR3 contains 16 residues. V lost 2 bases and J lost 4; bases outside the gene matches: 10. The clonotype was recovered from a human donor with alopecia areata. The rearrangement uses TRBV7-2 and TRBJ2-7; 8 bases match TRBD1. The sequencing here drew on CD4+ T cells sorted from blood, taken around week 54, from a patient treated with tofacitinib. The CDR3 sequence is CASSLRTGTGGYEQYF. CDR3 DNA: TGTGCCAGCAGCTTACGCACCGGGACAGGCGGATACGAGCAGTACTTC. The full variable domain, its missing parts supplied by reference TRBV7-2 and TRBJ2-7, is GAGVSQSPSNKVTEKGKDVELRCDPISGHTALYWYRQSLGQGLEFLIYFQGNSAPDKSGLPSDRFSAERTGGSVSTLTIQRTQQEDSAVYLCASSLRTGTGGYEQYFGPGTRLTVT.